This entry lists 19 T cell receptor beta chains sequenced from one sample in a study of T cell responses to AZD1222 COVID-19 vaccine (dated by TCRdb to the early 2020s). What this sample's time point label stands for: about 28 days (+/-7) after the second vaccine dose. Receptor amplification or capture employed the immunoSEQ multiplex PCR assay. TCRdb carries this immuneACCESS record with in-frame sequences only. Its versions omit some clonotypes, under half of them owing to an unresolved V gene in the studies checked, with the rest unexplained. The table for this sample lists approximately 150,000 clones; 90% of them were counted only once. The ten largest clones add up to around 6.3% of the sample. The specimen was peripheral blood, collected 28 days after the second AZD1222 dose. These receptors originate from an adult who received the AZD1222 COVID-19 vaccine.

The chain links TRBV6-4 to TRBJ1-2; D might be TRBD1 (5 bases). Trimming stripped 6 bases from V and 2 bases from J, with 13 bases between. From germline, CDR1 is MRHNA and CDR2 SNTAGT. CDR3 length: 14 residues. This chain's CDR3 is CASRLNRDNYGYTF. DNA for the CDR3: TGTGCCAGCAGATTAAACCGGGACAACTATGGCTACACCTTC.

The chain is built from TRBV6-5 and TRBJ2-3; D might be TRBD1 (6 bases). CDR3 length: 15 residues. From germline, CDR1 is MNHEY and CDR2 SVGAGI. The ends were cut back, 0 bases at V and 2 bases at J, with 9 bases in the middle. CDR3 sequence (DNA): TGTGCCAGCAGTTACTCCCGGACAGACACAGATACGCAGTATTTT. Amino acids: CASSYSRTDTDTQYF.

V is TRBV7-7 and J is TRBJ2-1, with TRBD2 matching over 7 bases. CDR3 size: 15 residues. J lost 7 bases, V lost 5 bases, and 11 bases had no gene match. Germline assignment: CDR1 SSHAT and CDR2 FNYEAQ (reference sequence). Here the CDR3 DNA reads TGTGCCAGCAGCCAAGGAACAGGTAGCGGGAATGAGCAGTTCTTC. It codes for CASSQGTGSGNEQFF.

This sequence joins TRBV4-1 and TRBJ2-5; 9 bases line up with TRBD1. V was clipped by 1 base and J by 4 bases; unmatched bases: 4. The CDR3 covers 15 residues. Germline lookup yields CDR1 MGHRA and CDR2 YSYEKL. DNA for the CDR3: TGCGCCAGCAGCCAAGCACAGGGGGCTTCAGAGACCCAGTACTTC. Translating it yields CASSQAQGASETQYF.

This chain joins TRBV28 and TRBJ2-7, with TRBD1 as a possible D gene (8 bases). The V end was cut by 10 bases, the J end by 3 bases, with 22 bases between. Per the germline V gene, CDR1 is MDHEN and CDR2 is SYDVKM. The length of the CDR3 is 15 residues. For the CDR3, the DNA is TGTGCCACCGAAACCCCTAACAGGGGGGGCTACGAGCAGTACTTC. Its translation is CATETPNRGGYEQYF.

Here the CDR3 DNA reads TGCGCCAGCAGCGATTCAGGGAGGGGTAATCAGCCCCAGCATTTT. Its protein is CASSDSGRGNQPQHF. The chain recombines TRBV10-2 with TRBJ1-5; a possible D gene is TRBD1 (5 bases). The V end was cut by 6 bases, the J end by 4 bases, with 16 bases between. The germline CDR1 and CDR2 sequences are WSHSY and SAAADI. The CDR3 consists of 15 residues.

The genes are TRBV24-1 and TRBJ2-5; 9 bases match TRBD2. This CDR3 is built from 16 residues. Germline V gene sequence: CDR1 KGHDR, CDR2 SFDVKD. V was clipped by 4 bases and J by 5 bases; unmatched bases: 10. This CDR3 is CATSDPRGAGGETQYF. The CDR3 DNA reads as TGTGCCACCAGTGACCCCCGCGGGGCGGGGGGGGAGACCCAGTACTTC.

The chain is built from TRBV5-6 and TRBJ1-6, with 8 bases identical to TRBD1. Trimming cost V 1 base and J 4 bases; bases outside gene matches: 4. Germline V gene data show CDR1 as SGHDT and CDR2 as YYEEEE. The CDR3 covers 16 residues. In nucleotides, the CDR3 is TGTGCCAGCAGCTTGTCAGGGGGCAGTTATAATTCACCCCTCCACTTT. Amino acids: CASSLSGGSYNSPLHF.

This sequence joins TRBV6-5 and TRBJ1-5, with unresolved D. Looked up from germline, CDR1 is MNHEY and CDR2 is SVGAGI. The germline V and J ends were trimmed by 5 bases and 1 base, with 9 bases remaining between them. The CDR3 length is 14 residues. The CDR3 bases are TGTGCCAGCAGTCCGAGGGTGAGCAATCAGCCCCAGCATTTT. Residues: CASSPRVSNQPQHF.

The V call is TRBV25-1, the J call TRBJ1-6, with a tentative D call TRBD1 (6 bases). CDR3 length equals 14 residues. The V gene lost 6 bases and the J gene lost 4 bases, with 10 bases spanning the gap. Germline-derived CDR1 and CDR2 are MGHDK and SYGVNS. The CDR3 sequence is CASSRDTYNSPLHF. The CDR3 bases are TGTGCCAGCAGCCGGGACACTTATAATTCACCCCTCCACTTT.

The count of this clone is one. The chain recombines TRBV18 with TRBJ2-5, with 7 positions matching TRBD1. V lost 6 bases and J lost 5; bases outside the gene matches: 12. The CDR3 spans 15 residues. Germline CDR1 reads KGHSH; CDR2 reads LQKENI. The CDR3 region has the DNA TGTGCCAGCTCCGCACCGACAGGGAGAGAGGAGACCCAGTACTTC. Its translation: CASSAPTGREETQYF.

The rearrangement links TRBV10-3 to TRBJ2-2, with unresolved D. With 4 bases removed from V and 3 bases from J, the gap between germline ends came to 9 bases. The CDR3 covers 14 residues. Germline V gene data show CDR1 as ENHRY and CDR2 as SYGVKD. The CDR3 DNA follows: TGTGCCATCAGTGGGAATGGGGACACCGGGGAGCTGTTTTTT. Its protein is CAISGNGDTGELFF.

This chain uses TRBV10-2 with TRBJ2-7; TRBD2 agrees at 12 bases. J gave up 10 bases and V 2 bases, and 6 bases lay outside the gene matches. Germline lookup yields CDR1 WSHSY and CDR2 SAAADI. This CDR3 spans 14 amino acids. The CDR3 region is CASSENTSGGNQYF. The CDR3 DNA follows: TGCGCCAGCAGTGAGAACACTAGCGGGGGGAATCAGTACTTC.

This clone has just one count. The V call is TRBV30, the J call TRBJ1-4, with a tentative D call TRBD1 (5 bases). Germline CDR1 is GTSNPN and CDR2 is SVGIG (reference sequence). Trimming shortened V by 2 bases and J by 5 bases, and 18 bases separated the two germline ends. This CDR3 has 16 residues. The CDR3 DNA reads as TGTGCCTGGAGTCTTCCCGGGACGGGAAAAAATGAAAAACTGTTTTTT. It codes for CAWSLPGTGKNEKLFF.

In its sample, this clone was seen once. The V call is TRBV24-1, the J call TRBJ2-7; the match to TRBD1 covers 9 bases. Losses at the gene ends were 4 bases for V and 3 bases for J; bases not matched to a gene: 9. Germline lookup yields CDR1 KGHDR and CDR2 SFDVKD. The CDR3 runs 16 residues. The CDR3 protein is CATSDGGGQGNYEQYF. The CDR3 nucleotides are TGTGCCACCAGTGACGGGGGCGGACAGGGGAACTACGAGCAGTACTTC.

The V call is TRBV10-2, the J call TRBJ2-2, with D possibly TRBD1 on 6 matching bases. The CDR3 spans 13 residues. Germline V gives CDR1 WSHSY, CDR2 SAAADI. Trimming left V 3 bases short and J 5 bases short, with 7 bases between. The CDR3 protein is CASSEQGTGELFF. For the CDR3, the DNA is TGCGCCAGCAGTGAACAGGGAACCGGGGAGCTGTTTTTT.

The V gene is TRBV11-2, the J gene TRBJ2-7; D remains unclear. Trimming pared 1 base from V and 4 bases from J, leaving 11 bases between. The length of the CDR3 is 14 residues. Germline-derived CDR1 and CDR2 are SGHAT and FQNNGV. CDR3 amino acids: CASSLVRITYEQYF. CDR3 nucleotide sequence: TGTGCCAGCAGCTTAGTTCGAATTACTTACGAGCAGTACTTC. Together with reference TRBV11-2 and TRBJ2-7, the CDR3 gives the full variable domain: EAGVAQSPRYKIIEKRQSVAFWCNPISGHATLYWYQQILGQGPKLLIQFQNNGVVDDSQLPKDRFSAERLKGVDSTLKIQPAKLEDSAVYLCASSLVRITYEQYFGPGTRLTVT.

This clone was counted only a few times. This CDR3 reads CASSYGMNQPQHF. CDR3 nucleotides: TGTGCCAGCAGTTACGGGATGAATCAGCCCCAGCATTTT. The chain combines TRBV6-6 with TRBJ1-5, with no clear D. CDR1 is MNHNY and CDR2 is SVGAGI in the germline V gene (reference sequence). This CDR3 comprises 13 residues. Trimming took off 2 bases at V and 4 bases at J, with 6 bases between the two ends.

The V gene is TRBV9, the J gene TRBJ2-1; TRBD1 matches 7 bases. The germline V gene has CDR1 SGDLS and CDR2 YYNGEE. The CDR3 covers 14 residues. Germline trimming cut 4 bases from V and 6 bases from J; bases unmatched to any gene: 7. The CDR3 loop is CASSPDRVPNEQFF. CDR3 in DNA: TGTGCCAGCAGCCCCGACAGGGTACCCAATGAGCAGTTCTTC.